This T cell receptor (beta chain) derives from a study of blood T cell repertoires in COVID-19. About the study: Both acute and convalescent COVID-19 samples were obtained from the United States, Italy and Spain. From T cells, B-cell-depleted T cells, or PBMCs came the material, which was cDNA or gDNA.

In the source study's methods: Reference gene primer amplification gave nucleated cell count estimates. Clones were read by immunoSEQ multiplex PCR, and TCRdb kept only the in-frame ones, dropping some. V, J and clone size are those of that table, while D and trimming were read from the DNA. The top ten clones hold around 19% of a sample with 90,000 to 140,000 clones, about 75% of them seen once. V shed 3 bases and J 9 bases; nucleotides not matched to a gene: 7. The CDR3 spans 15 residues. CDR1 is WNHNN and CDR2 is SYGVQD in the germline V gene (reference sequence). The chain employs TRBV10-1 and TRBJ2-1; 11 positions agree with TRBD2. Sequenced sample: peripheral blood. The origin of this receptor is a woman between 65 and 79 years old with acute or convalescent COVID-19. The DNA of the CDR3 is TGCGCCAGCAGTGAATTAGCGGGGGGGCCGGGTGAGCAGTTCTTC. Residues: CASSELAGGPGEQFF.